The entry below describes one T cell receptor beta chain. These data come from a study of blood T cell repertoires in COVID-19. Germline V lookup: CDR1 LNHDA, CDR2 SQIVND (reference sequence). V lost 5 bases, J lost 4 bases, and 13 bases lay in between. The CDR3 is 14 amino acids. In the original processing: Amplified reference gene primers provided the basis for estimating nucleated cell counts. Data came from immunoSEQ multiplex PCR; TCRdb stores just in-frame clones and leaves some out. V, J and clone size were drawn from that table, and D and trimming were deduced from the DNA. This sample has roughly 94,000 clones, with 84% found just once.

The source material was peripheral blood. The clonotype comes from a man between 60 and 75 years old with acute or convalescent COVID-19. The chain couples TRBV19 to TRBJ2-3; a possible D gene is TRBD1 (6 bases). The CDR3 DNA follows: TGTGCCAGTAGTTTGCAGGGGATAGCAGATACGCAGTATTTT. Translated: CASSLQGIADTQYF.